This entry lists 28 T cell receptor beta chains sequenced from one sample in a study of CD8 T cells in Susac syndrome (dated by TCRdb to the late 2010s). Library preparation employed the immunoSEQ multiplex PCR assay. RNA was extracted using the RNeasy kit, and roughly 0.45 to 1 microgram was reverse transcribed with random hexamers. Using fastp at Q25 and MiXCR, TCRdb reprocessed the public reads and kept productive beta chains. Each record represents a unique CDR3 protein, reported with the most common genes and DNA among its rows. For this sample there are 150,000 to 200,000 distinct CDR3 sequences; roughly 94% appear just once. The leading ten clones occupy 0.08% to 0.11% of the sample. The specimen sequenced was CD4+ T cells from PBMCs. The origin of the receptors is a human donor in good health.

The genes are TRBV4-3 and TRBJ2-1, with TRBD2 identical over 9 bases. This CDR3 comprises 17 residues. J was trimmed by 3 bases and V by 0 bases; bases with no gene match: 6. The germline V gene encodes CDR1 LGHNA and CDR2 YSLEER. CDR3 amino acids: CASSQDPHSGSYNEQFF. CDR3 nucleotide sequence: TGCGCCAGCAGCCAAGACCCTCATAGCGGGAGCTACAATGAGCAGTTCTTC.

The chain employs TRBV6-5 and TRBJ1-1; D possibly corresponds to TRBD1 (5 bases). This CDR3 is 14 amino acids long. CDR1 and CDR2 (germline): MNHEY, SVGAGI. Trimming removed 6 bases from V and 3 bases from J, with 14 bases in between. CDR3 residues: CASRLRPGDTEAFF. The CDR3 nucleotides are TGTGCCAGCAGACTTCGGCCGGGGGACACTGAAGCTTTCTTT.

This clonotype was seen a handful of times. The chain uses TRBV2 and TRBJ2-7; 7 bases agree with TRBD1. With 5 bases clipped from V and 2 bases from J, the junction kept 6 bases outside the gene matches. Germline values: CDR1 SNHLY, CDR2 FYNNEI. The CDR3 length is 14 residues. CDR3 protein: CASSQSTGAYEQYF. The CDR3 DNA reads TGTGCCAGCAGTCAGAGTACAGGGGCCTACGAGCAGTACTTC.

CDR3 bases: TGTGCCAGCAGCCTGAACACCGGGGAGCTGTTTTTT. This gives the protein CASSLNTGELFF. The V and J genes are TRBV9 and TRBJ2-2; D remains unclear. CDR3 length equals 12 residues. V was pared by 4 bases and J by 1 base, with 2 bases between. From germline, CDR1 is SGDLS and CDR2 YYNGEE.

This clonotype showed up just once. The chain links TRBV12-3 or TRBV12-4 to TRBJ2-1, with D possibly being TRBD1 (5 bases). This CDR3 has 16 amino acids. V lost 2 bases to trimming and J lost 5 bases, with 16 bases between them. The CDR3 sequence is CASSLIRGMGHNEQFF. CDR3 nucleotides: TGTGCCAGCAGTTTAATCCGCGGAATGGGGCACAATGAGCAGTTCTTC.

V is TRBV5-6 and J is TRBJ2-1; D is possibly TRBD1 (5 bases). Germline V gives CDR1 SGHDT, CDR2 YYEEEE. V dropped 4 bases and J dropped 3 bases, with 8 bases sitting between them. CDR3 size: 13 residues. CDR3 sequence: CASSEQDYNEQFF. The CDR3 nucleotides are TGTGCCAGCAGCGAACAGGACTACAATGAGCAGTTCTTC.

The V call is TRBV7-2, the J call TRBJ2-3; 10 bases align to TRBD2. Trimming removed 6 bases from V and 6 bases from J; junction bases left unmatched: 3. The germline gives CDR1 SGHTA, CDR2 FQGNSA. This CDR3 is built from 13 residues. The CDR3 sequence: CASSLSGRDTQYF. The CDR3 DNA is TGTGCCAGCAGTCTTAGCGGGAGGGATACGCAGTATTTT.

The chain couples TRBV20-1 to TRBJ2-1, with 14 bases fitting TRBD2. CDR1 is DFQATT, CDR2 SNEGSKA, per germline (reference sequence). V trimming: 6 bases; J trimming: 10 bases; junction bases outside the gene matches: 14. The CDR3 covers 16 residues. The CDR3 spells CSALPSGTSGRKEQFF. CDR3 coding DNA: TGCAGTGCGTTACCCTCCGGGACTAGCGGGAGAAAGGAGCAGTTCTTC.

The chain employs TRBV7-3 and TRBJ2-2; D might be TRBD2 (5 bases). The CDR3 has 15 residues. CDR1 is SGHTA, CDR2 FQGTGA, per germline. V was trimmed by 5 bases and J by 3 bases, leaving 13 bases between them. CDR3 nucleotide sequence: TGTGCCAGCAGCCCCAAGGACTTCTACACCGGGGAGCTGTTTTTT. Its protein product is CASSPKDFYTGELFF.

The chain carries TRBV2 and TRBJ2-7, with no clear D. The CDR3 runs to 10 residues. V lost 5 bases and J 3 bases, leaving 2 bases between the germline ends. The V gene's germline CDR1 is SNHLY and CDR2 FYNNEI. The CDR3 here is CASSNYEQYF. CDR3 sequence (DNA): TGTGCCAGCAGTAACTACGAGCAGTACTTC.

The chain couples TRBV6-5 to TRBJ1-5, with 8 bases lining up with TRBD1. Per germline, CDR1 MNHEY and CDR2 SVGAGI. J was trimmed by 6 bases and V by 5 bases; bases with no gene match: 6. The CDR3 has 14 amino acids. The CDR3 region is CASSDRGVGQPQHF. Here the CDR3 DNA reads TGTGCCAGCAGTGACAGGGGAGTAGGTCAGCCCCAGCATTTT.

This chain links TRBV2 with TRBJ2-7; 9 bases are a match to TRBD2. The CDR3 length is 15 residues. J lost 6 bases, V lost 6 bases, and 12 bases had no gene match. Germline assignment: CDR1 SNHLY and CDR2 FYNNEI. This CDR3 is CASRTGTAAGGEQYF. CDR3 coding DNA: TGTGCCAGCAGGACCGGGACAGCAGCGGGAGGCGAGCAGTACTTC.

This clonotype was detected once. The V gene is TRBV5-1, the J gene TRBJ2-7; 8 nucleotides match TRBD1. V trimming: 2 bases; J trimming: 6 bases; junction bases outside the gene matches: 10. Germline assignment: CDR1 SGHRS and CDR2 YFSETQ. The CDR3 covers 15 residues. CDR3 residues: CASSFPDRESLEQYF. For the CDR3, the DNA is TGCGCCAGCAGCTTTCCGGACAGGGAGTCACTCGAGCAGTACTTC.

This chain links TRBV9 with TRBJ2-2; a weak D match, TRBD2 (7 bases). Germline V gives CDR1 SGDLS, CDR2 YYNGEE. CDR3 size: 16 residues. V was cut by 5 bases and J by 4 bases, with 18 bases left in between. The CDR3 protein is CASSPLRGGGTGELFF. The DNA for the CDR3 is TGTGCCAGCAGTCCCCTCCGGGGAGGGGGCACCGGGGAGCTGTTTTTT. Supplemented by reference TRBV9 and TRBJ2-2, the full variable domain reads DSGVTQTPKHLITATGQRVTLRCSPRSGDLSVYWYQQSLDQGLQFLIQYYNGEERAKGNILERFSAQQFPDLHSELNLSSLELGDSALYFCASSPLRGGGTGELFFGEGSRLTVL.

The chain links TRBV6-5 to TRBJ1-1; maybe TRBD1 (5 bases). V dropped 0 bases and J dropped 3 bases, with 14 bases sitting between them. The germline gives CDR1 MNHEY, CDR2 SVGAGI. This CDR3 is built from 16 residues. Here the CDR3 reads CASSYSAGLSYTEAFF. CDR3 DNA sequence: TGTGCCAGCAGTTACTCTGCAGGGCTATCCTACACTGAAGCTTTCTTT.

V and J are TRBV28 and TRBJ1-1, with 7 positions matching TRBD1. Trimming removed 4 bases from V and 1 base from J; junction bases left unmatched: 6. The V gene's germline CDR1 is MDHEN and CDR2 SYDVKM. CDR3 length: 15 residues. The CDR3 is CASSSAGQQNTEAFF. The CDR3 region has the DNA TGTGCCAGCAGTTCCGCGGGACAGCAGAACACTGAAGCTTTCTTT.

The genes are TRBV20-1 and TRBJ2-7; D unclear. Germline V gene lookup returns CDR1 DFQATT and CDR2 SNEGSKA (reference sequence). The CDR3 has 16 residues. V lost 5 bases, J lost 0 bases, and 20 bases lay in between. DNA of the CDR3: TGCAGTGCTCATTATCCTAATGGCGGATCCTCCTACGAGCAGTACTTC. It translates to CSAHYPNGGSSYEQYF.

This chain links TRBV28 with TRBJ1-1; D is perhaps TRBD1 (5 bases). In germline, CDR1 is MDHEN, CDR2 SYDVKM. V was pared by 0 bases and J by 6 bases, with 14 bases between. The CDR3 has 15 amino acids. CDR3: CASSLWAGLRAEAFF. The CDR3 nucleotides are TGTGCCAGCAGTTTATGGGCGGGGCTCCGAGCTGAAGCTTTCTTT.

The chain links TRBV7-9 to TRBJ2-7, with 8 nucleotides matching TRBD2. Germline CDR1 is SEHNR and CDR2 is FQNEAQ (reference sequence). The CDR3 length is 16 residues. V dropped 5 bases and J dropped 3; count of bases not matched to a gene: 12. The CDR3 region is CASSASGGRSLYEQYF. For the CDR3, the DNA is TGTGCCAGCAGCGCGAGCGGGGGCAGGTCCCTCTACGAGCAGTACTTC.

The chain carries TRBV13 and TRBJ2-5; 7 nucleotides align to TRBD1. Germline values: CDR1 PRHDT, CDR2 FYEKMQ (reference sequence). The CDR3 sequence is 14 residues long. Unmatched junction bases numbered 8, after V lost 5 bases and J lost 5 bases. The CDR3 DNA follows: TGTGCCAGCAGCCTTATGACAGGGTCTGAGACCCAGTACTTC. This gives the protein CASSLMTGSETQYF.

A few counts support this clonotype. DNA of the CDR3: TGCAGCGTTGTAAGGACTGGCCAAGAGACCCAGTACTTC. Translated, it gives CSVVRTGQETQYF. J is TRBJ2-5 and V is TRBV29-1, with D perhaps TRBD2 (5 bases). CDR3 length equals 13 residues. V was pared by 4 bases and J by 1 base, with 10 bases between. Germline V gene data show CDR1 as SQVTM and CDR2 as ANQGSEA.

This sequence joins TRBV7-2 and TRBJ2-7; unclear D gene. This CDR3 is 11 amino acids long. V shed 4 bases and J shed 5 bases, with 6 bases lying between them. Germline V gene lookup returns CDR1 SGHTA and CDR2 FQGNSA. The CDR3 here is CASSSGHEQYF. CDR3 nucleotide sequence: TGTGCCAGCAGCTCCGGCCACGAGCAGTACTTC.

V usage is TRBV29-1 and J usage is TRBJ2-2; no clear D. The CDR3 sequence is 14 residues long. Looked up from germline, CDR1 is SQVTM and CDR2 is ANQGSEA. V lost 3 bases to trimming and J lost 2 bases, with 10 bases between them. CDR3 sequence reads: CSVEGPQNTGELFF. The DNA of the CDR3 is TGCAGCGTTGAGGGCCCTCAAAACACCGGGGAGCTGTTTTTT.

The rearrangement joins TRBV30 to TRBJ2-7, with D possibly matching TRBD1 (6 bases). Germline V gives CDR1 GTSNPN, CDR2 SVGIG (reference sequence). V was pared by 4 bases and J by 2 bases, with 18 bases between. The CDR3 is made up of 15 amino acids. CDR3 region: CAWTVKGHRTYEQYF. DNA for the CDR3: TGTGCCTGGACCGTCAAGGGACACCGCACCTACGAGCAGTACTTC.

This rearrangement joins TRBV24-1 to TRBJ2-5, with D perhaps TRBD2 (5 bases). The germline gives CDR1 KGHDR, CDR2 SFDVKD. Trimming pared 5 bases from V and 3 bases from J, leaving 12 bases between. The CDR3 is 14 residues long. For the CDR3, the DNA is TGTGCCACCAGTGGCCTCGAGGGAGAAGAGACCCAGTACTTC. Translation gives CATSGLEGEETQYF.

As to this clonotype: In this CDR3 the conserved last residue, phenylalanine or tryptophan, is missing, so a read error is likely. The V call is TRBV29-1, the J call TRBJ1-1; a possible D gene is TRBD1 (5 bases). The CDR3 totals 13 residues. V lost 5 bases to trimming and J lost 2 bases, with 12 bases between them. Germline lookup yields CDR1 SQVTM and CDR2 ANQGSEA. CDR3 sequence: CSVQIQVNTEAFL. For the CDR3, the DNA is TGCAGCGTTCAAATACAGGTAAACACTGAAGCTTTCCTT.

This clonotype has a handful of counts. The chain is built from TRBV5-4 and TRBJ1-1; TRBD1 is a possible D gene (6 bases). The CDR3 consists of 13 residues. Looked up from germline, CDR1 is SGHNT and CDR2 is YYREEE (reference sequence). Deletions cut 1 base from V and 3 bases from J, with 7 bases between. The CDR3 nucleotides are TGTGCCAGCAGCTTGTACAGGGACACTGAAGCTTTCTTT. Residues: CASSLYRDTEAFF.

V gene TRBV27 combines with J gene TRBJ2-7; the match to TRBD1 covers 7 bases. Germline trimming cut 3 bases from V and 2 bases from J; bases unmatched to any gene: 7. Per germline, CDR1 MNHEY and CDR2 SMNVEV (reference sequence). The CDR3 spans 15 residues. CDR3 region: CASSLGTVPTYEQYF. In DNA form, the CDR3 reads TGTGCCAGCAGTTTGGGGACAGTCCCTACCTACGAGCAGTACTTC.